The 10 T cell receptor beta chains in this list originate from one sample, sequenced in a study of blood T cell repertoires in COVID-19. Assay: immunoSEQ multiplex PCR; the TCRdb copy retains only in-frame clones and omits some. The sample holds approximately 390,000 clones, about 89% seen once. The specimen sequenced was peripheral blood. These receptors were collected from a woman aged 60-70 years with COVID-19, enrolled during active disease.

V gene TRBV27 combines with J gene TRBJ2-5; TRBD2 agrees at 7 bases. V lost 4 bases to trimming and J lost 5 bases; unmatched junction nucleotides: 7. The germline gives CDR1 MNHEY, CDR2 SMNVEV (reference sequence). The CDR3 has 14 residues. CDR3 nucleotide sequence: TGTGCCAGCAGTTCGGGACTAATCCGTGAGACCCAGTACTTC. Translating gives CASSSGLIRETQYF.

The CDR3 loop is CASSLDRRGTEAFF. The CDR3, as DNA: TGCGCCAGCAGCTTGGACAGGAGGGGTACTGAAGCTTTCTTT. This chain connects TRBV5-1 to TRBJ1-1; possible D gene TRBD1, 5 bases. The CDR3 runs 14 residues. CDR1 is SGHRS, CDR2 YFSETQ, per germline. The germline V and J ends were trimmed by 0 bases and 5 bases, with 11 bases remaining between them. Looking up the rest from reference TRBV5-1 and TRBJ1-1 gives the full variable domain: KAGVTQTPRYLIKTRGQQVTLSCSPISGHRSVSWYQQTPGQGLQFLFEYFSETQRNKGNFPGRFSGRQFSNSRSEMNVSTLELGDSALYLCASSLDRRGTEAFFGQGTRLTVV.

The chain combines TRBV2 with TRBJ1-1, with D possibly TRBD1 on 5 matching bases. CDR1 and CDR2 from the germline V gene are SNHLY and FYNNEI. This CDR3 has 11 residues. V dropped 6 bases and J dropped 8 bases, with 10 bases sitting between them. DNA for the CDR3: TGTGCCAGCAGGGAGACAGTGGAAGCTTTCTTT. Translating gives CASRETVEAFF.

J is TRBJ2-7 and V is TRBV2; TRBD1 matches at 10 bases. This CDR3 has 14 amino acids. Germline V gene data show CDR1 as SNHLY and CDR2 as FYNNEI. Trimming took 8 bases from V and 6 from J; bases not matched to a gene: 10. This chain's CDR3 is CASSIRQGASEQYF. The CDR3 DNA reads TGTGCCAGCTCTATTCGACAGGGGGCGAGCGAGCAGTACTTC.

CDR3 loop: CASSLDRSTGELFF. Written as DNA, the CDR3 is TGTGCCAGCAGCTTAGACAGGTCTACCGGGGAGCTGTTTTTT. The chain couples TRBV7-2 to TRBJ2-2, with a tentative D call TRBD1 (5 bases). The germline V and J ends were trimmed by 1 base and 5 bases, with 8 bases remaining between them. Looked up from germline, CDR1 is SGHTA and CDR2 is FQGNSA. There are 14 residues in the CDR3.

This rearrangement joins TRBV18 to TRBJ1-1, with D unresolved. The germline V and J ends were trimmed by 4 bases and 3 bases, with 9 bases remaining between them. The CDR3 loop spans 13 amino acids. Germline V gene sequence: CDR1 KGHSH, CDR2 LQKENI. The DNA of the CDR3 is TGTGCCAGCTCACGCGCTGCGGACACTGAAGCTTTCTTT. It codes for CASSRAADTEAFF.

The chain has TRBV9 and TRBJ1-4; possibly TRBD1 for D (5 bases). Trimming pared 0 bases from V and 13 bases from J, leaving 13 bases between. The CDR3 totals 13 residues. CDR1 and CDR2 (germline): SGDLS, YYNGEE. This chain's CDR3 is CASSVDGQGGLFF. CDR3 bases: TGTGCCAGCAGCGTAGATGGTCAGGGCGGACTGTTTTTT.

The CDR3 sequence: CASNHQRDETEAFF. CDR3 DNA: TGTGCCAGCAACCATCAAAGAGATGAGACTGAAGCTTTCTTT. The V and J genes are TRBV11-1 and TRBJ1-1, with unresolved D. Trimming left V 7 bases short and J 5 bases short, with 17 bases between. The CDR3 has 14 amino acids. Germline values: CDR1 SGHAT, CDR2 FQDESV (reference sequence).

The chain has TRBV5-1 and TRBJ1-4, with a possible D match to TRBD1 (5 bases). Germline V CDR1 and CDR2: SGHRS, YFSETQ. The V gene lost 0 bases and the J gene lost 0 bases, with 6 bases spanning the gap. The CDR3 is 15 amino acids. The chain's CDR3 is CASSLVRATNEKLFF. CDR3 DNA sequence: TGCGCCAGCAGCTTGGTCAGGGCAACTAATGAAAAACTGTTTTTT.

This clone was seen only once. The V call is TRBV6-4, the J call TRBJ2-2; 14 positions agree with TRBD2. The junction had 4 bases not matched to a gene; V was cut back by 4 bases and J by 6 bases. CDR3 length equals 16 residues. Germline V gene data show CDR1 as MRHNA and CDR2 as SNTAGT. The CDR3 sequence: CASSAGLAGGSGELFF. The CDR3 coding sequence is TGTGCCAGCAGTGCAGGACTAGCGGGGGGATCCGGGGAGCTGTTTTTT.